The rows below give T cell receptor beta chains drawn from one sample of a study of cytomegalovirus exposure and HLA in healthy donors. The assay was immunoSEQ multiplex PCR, and TCRdb's table has in-frame clones only and misses some. The table records tens of thousands of clones, around 68% of them present only once. Source material: PBMCs. The receptor source for this set is a woman aged 25 to 39 in good health and CMV-seronegative. The CDR3 runs from the conserved cysteine through the conserved F or W. Fields, in order: D gene, clone size, J gene, V gene, CDR3 protein, CDR3 DNA. A D gene is named only where the DNA matches it firmly. Expanded clones are given a class, and other clones once, few, many or no size at all.

D: -
size: -
J: TRBJ2-3
V: TRBV7-3
CDR3: CASSPAPGVDTDTQYF
DNA: TGTGCCAGCAGCCCCGCCCCAGGGGTTGACACAGATACGCAGTATTTT

D: -
size: -
J: TRBJ2-7
V: TRBV18
CDR3: CASSSDSSYEQYF
DNA: TGTGCCAGCTCAAGTGACAGTTCCTACGAGCAGTACTTC

D: TRBD1
size: once
J: TRBJ2-7
V: TRBV14
CDR3: CASSPNRGLFYYEQYF
DNA: TGTGCCAGCAGCCCTAACAGGGGGCTGTTTTACTACGAGCAGTACTTC

D: TRBD1
size: -
J: TRBJ1-2
V: TRBV6-5
CDR3: CASTRGQGDGYTF
DNA: TGTGCCAGCACTAGAGGACAGGGGGACGGCTACACCTTC

D: TRBD1
size: -
J: TRBJ2-7
V: TRBV5-1
CDR3: CASSLDRGLEQYF
DNA: TGCGCCAGCAGCTTGGACAGGGGGCTTGAGCAGTACTTC

D: TRBD2
size: -
J: TRBJ2-1
V: TRBV7-2
CDR3: CASSLRVSGVSYEQFF
DNA: TGTGCCAGCAGCTTAAGAGTTAGCGGGGTTAGCTATGAGCAGTTCTTC

D: -
size: -
J: TRBJ2-5
V: TRBV7-9
CDR3: CASSSEETQYF
DNA: TGTGCCAGCAGCTCGGAGGAGACCCAGTACTTC

D: -
size: -
J: TRBJ2-2
V: TRBV11-2
CDR3: CASRQDGPGELFF
DNA: TGTGCCAGCAGACAAGATGGTCCCGGGGAGCTGTTTTTT

D: -
size: -
J: TRBJ1-1
V: TRBV6-5
CDR3: CASSRGYSTEAFF
DNA: TGTGCCAGCAGTCGAGGGTATTCCACTGAAGCTTTCTTT

D: -
size: -
J: TRBJ2-1
V: TRBV9
CDR3: CASSVAGLSLVNEQFF
DNA: TGTGCCAGCAGCGTAGCGGGGTTGTCCCTTGTCAATGAGCAGTTCTTC

D: -
size: -
J: TRBJ2-5
V: TRBV30
CDR3: CATTGGRETQYF
DNA: TGTGCCACGACCGGGGGACGGGAGACCCAGTACTTC

D: TRBD1
size: -
J: TRBJ2-2
V: TRBV11-3
CDR3: CASSPDRDGGELFF
DNA: TGTGCCAGCAGCCCTGACAGGGACGGCGGGGAGCTGTTTTTT

D: -
size: -
J: TRBJ1-6
V: TRBV5-6
CDR3: CASSFGQRIRSYNSPLHF
DNA: TGTGCCAGCAGCTTCGGACAGCGAATTCGCTCCTATAATTCACCCCTCCACTTT

D: -
size: -
J: TRBJ1-6
V: TRBV2
CDR3: CASSEESGEALHF
DNA: TGTGCCAGCAGTGAGGAGTCCGGAGAGGCCCTCCACTTT

D: TRBD1
size: -
J: TRBJ1-6
V: TRBV19
CDR3: CATQDRALAPLHF
DNA: TGTGCCACCCAGGACAGGGCTCTGGCACCCCTCCACTTT

D: TRBD1
size: few
J: TRBJ1-1
V: TRBV6-5
CDR3: CASTTRDRAGTEAFF
DNA: TGTGCCAGCACCACCCGGGACAGGGCTGGCACTGAAGCTTTCTTT

D: TRBD1
size: -
J: TRBJ2-1
V: TRBV6-5
CDR3: CASSYEGQGPPGQFF
DNA: TGTGCCAGCAGTTACGAGGGACAGGGCCCACCTGGGCAGTTCTTC

D: TRBD1
size: -
J: TRBJ1-5
V: TRBV4-2
CDR3: CASSQDRGTNQPQHF
DNA: TGTGCCAGCAGCCAGGACAGGGGGACCAATCAGCCCCAGCATTTT

D: -
size: -
J: TRBJ1-1
V: TRBV4-3
CDR3: CASSQDYYRGEAFF
DNA: TGCGCCAGCAGCCAAGATTATTACCGGGGTGAAGCTTTCTTT

D: TRBD1
size: -
J: TRBJ1-2
V: TRBV7-9
CDR3: CASDTGGGRYGYTF
DNA: TGTGCCAGCGACACAGGGGGCGGGAGGTATGGCTACACCTTC

D: -
size: -
J: TRBJ2-4
V: TRBV15
CDR3: CATRDYGTEDKNIQYF
DNA: TGTGCCACCAGGGACTACGGGACGGAAGACAAAAACATTCAGTACTTC

D: TRBD1
size: -
J: TRBJ1-2
V: TRBV6-5
CDR3: CASRKVDRDLYGYTF
DNA: TGTGCCAGCAGGAAGGTGGACAGGGACTTGTATGGCTACACCTTC

D: -
size: -
J: TRBJ1-2
V: TRBV10-3
CDR3: CAIGQNYGYTF
DNA: TGTGCCATCGGACAGAACTATGGCTACACCTTC

D: -
size: once
J: TRBJ1-1
V: TRBV30
CDR3: CAWSVIRGNTEAFF
DNA: TGTGCCTGGAGTGTCATTCGGGGGAACACTGAAGCTTTCTTT

D: TRBD1
size: -
J: TRBJ2-3
V: TRBV4-2
CDR3: CASSQEEGQGADTQYF
DNA: TGTGCCAGCAGCCAAGAAGAGGGACAGGGGGCAGATACGCAGTATTTT

D: -
size: -
J: TRBJ1-2
V: TRBV6-1
CDR3: CASSMANYGYTF
DNA: TGTGCCAGCAGTATGGCAAACTATGGCTACACCTTC

D: TRBD1
size: -
J: TRBJ2-3
V: TRBV5-1
CDR3: CASSPRTGEDTQYF
DNA: TGCGCCAGCAGCCCCCGGACAGGTGAGGATACGCAGTATTTT

D: TRBD1
size: few
J: TRBJ1-2
V: TRBV18
CDR3: CASSLNRDRDPYTF
DNA: TGTGCCAGCTCCCTTAACCGGGACAGGGATCCCTACACCTTC

D: TRBD1
size: -
J: TRBJ1-5
V: TRBV27
CDR3: CASSLSRSGTGRGLPQHF
DNA: TGTGCCAGCAGTTTATCGCGGTCTGGGACAGGGCGTGGGTTGCCCCAGCATTTT

D: -
size: -
J: TRBJ1-2
V: TRBV6-5
CDR3: CASVGDTNYGYTF
DNA: TGTGCCAGCGTTGGGGACACGAACTATGGCTACACCTTC

D: TRBD2
size: -
J: TRBJ2-7
V: TRBV6-5
CDR3: CASSSFKRGSYEQYF
DNA: TGTGCCAGCAGTTCCTTTAAGCGGGGTTCCTACGAGCAGTACTTC

D: TRBD2
size: -
J: TRBJ2-7
V: TRBV13
CDR3: CASSLGPTSGGSYEQYF
DNA: TGTGCCAGCAGCTTAGGACCCACTAGCGGGGGCTCCTACGAGCAGTACTTC

D: TRBD1
size: few
J: TRBJ1-6
V: TRBV5-1
CDR3: CASSLGVTGGIGSPLHF
DNA: TGCGCCAGCAGCTTGGGGGTTACAGGGGGCATCGGCTCACCCCTCCACTTT

D: -
size: -
J: TRBJ1-4
V: TRBV18
CDR3: CASSRPDSVGEKLFF
DNA: TGTGCCAGCTCACGACCGGACAGCGTCGGTGAAAAACTGTTTTTT

D: -
size: -
J: TRBJ2-5
V: TRBV10-3
CDR3: CATRDPLEETQYF
DNA: TGTGCCACGCGGGACCCTTTGGAAGAGACCCAGTACTTC

D: -
size: -
J: TRBJ1-1
V: TRBV18
CDR3: CASSPMAGTEAFF
DNA: TGTGCCAGCTCACCTATGGCGGGCACTGAAGCTTTCTTT

D: TRBD1
size: -
J: TRBJ2-1
V: TRBV4-3
CDR3: CASSHEWTGFEQFF
DNA: TGCGCCAGCAGCCACGAATGGACAGGTTTTGAGCAGTTCTTC

D: -
size: -
J: TRBJ2-1
V: TRBV6-1
CDR3: CASSDPGLSYNEQFF
DNA: TGTGCCAGCAGTGATCCGGGACTTAGTTACAATGAGCAGTTCTTC

D: TRBD2
size: -
J: TRBJ2-6
V: TRBV5-1
CDR3: CASSLAIGTSLSGANVLTF
DNA: TGCGCCAGCAGCTTGGCCATCGGGACTAGTCTATCTGGGGCCAACGTCCTGACTTTC

D: TRBD1
size: -
J: TRBJ1-6
V: TRBV18
CDR3: CASSQDRGNSPLHF
DNA: TGTGCCAGCTCACAGGACAGGGGGAATTCACCCCTCCACTTT

D: -
size: -
J: TRBJ2-7
V: TRBV30
CDR3: CAWRLGQFYEQYF
DNA: TGTGCCTGGAGACTCGGACAGTTCTACGAGCAGTACTTC

D: TRBD2
size: -
J: TRBJ2-3
V: TRBV10-3
CDR3: CAISPSSGGGTDTQYF
DNA: TGTGCCATCAGCCCCTCAAGCGGGGGGGGCACAGATACGCAGTATTTT

D: TRBD2
size: -
J: TRBJ2-7
V: TRBV5-6
CDR3: CASSWGLAGVNEQYF
DNA: TGTGCCAGCAGCTGGGGACTAGCGGGCGTAAACGAGCAGTACTTC

D: TRBD2
size: -
J: TRBJ2-5
V: TRBV19
CDR3: CASSILAGGRQETQYF
DNA: TGTGCCAGTAGTATCTTAGCGGGGGGGCGACAAGAGACCCAGTACTTC

D: -
size: -
J: TRBJ2-1
V: TRBV29-1
CDR3: CSVERQGRNNEQFF
DNA: TGCAGCGTTGAGCGCCAGGGAAGGAACAATGAGCAGTTCTTC

D: TRBD1
size: -
J: TRBJ2-5
V: TRBV5-1
CDR3: CASSSTGGGETQYF
DNA: TGCGCCAGCAGTTCAACAGGGGGCGGAGAGACCCAGTACTTC

D: TRBD1
size: -
J: TRBJ1-1
V: TRBV7-9
CDR3: CASSKGQGITEAFF
DNA: TGTGCCAGCAGCAAGGGACAGGGGATCACTGAAGCTTTCTTT

D: -
size: once
J: TRBJ1-1
V: TRBV29-1
CDR3: CSVEALVGPFTEAFF
DNA: TGCAGCGTTGAAGCTCTTGTGGGGCCGTTCACTGAAGCTTTCTTT

D: TRBD2
size: -
J: TRBJ2-3
V: TRBV5-1
CDR3: CASSSTSGPDTQYF
DNA: TGCGCCAGCAGCTCGACTAGCGGACCAGATACGCAGTATTTT

D: TRBD2
size: -
J: TRBJ2-1
V: TRBV6-4
CDR3: CASSDSDGGGYEQFF
DNA: TGTGCCAGCAGTGACTCAGATGGGGGAGGGTATGAGCAGTTCTTC

D: -
size: -
J: TRBJ2-5
V: TRBV7-2
CDR3: CASKAAAGETQYF
DNA: TGTGCCAGCAAGGCGGCGGCTGGGGAGACCCAGTACTTC

D: -
size: -
J: TRBJ2-7
V: TRBV6-5
CDR3: CASSRPQSPYEQYF
DNA: TGTGCCAGCAGCCGACCACAGAGTCCCTACGAGCAGTACTTC

D: TRBD1
size: -
J: TRBJ1-2
V: TRBV10-3
CDR3: CAISDLTGGYGYTF
DNA: TGTGCCATCAGTGACCTAACAGGGGGCTATGGCTACACCTTC

D: -
size: -
J: TRBJ1-6
V: TRBV5-4
CDR3: CASSLRVGGESPLHF
DNA: TGTGCCAGCAGCTTGCGAGTCGGGGGAGAATCACCCCTCCACTTT

D: TRBD2
size: -
J: TRBJ2-1
V: TRBV5-1
CDR3: CASILTGGLNNEQFF
DNA: TGCGCCAGCATCCTGACGGGGGGGCTGAACAATGAGCAGTTCTTC

D: TRBD1
size: -
J: TRBJ2-7
V: TRBV5-1
CDR3: CASSSGAGQVGEQYF
DNA: TGCGCCAGCAGCTCCGGTGCGGGACAGGTCGGGGAGCAGTACTTC

D: TRBD1
size: -
J: TRBJ2-3
V: TRBV19
CDR3: CASSIAATGGDTQYF
DNA: TGTGCCAGTAGTATAGCGGCGACAGGGGGAGATACGCAGTATTTT

D: TRBD1
size: once
J: TRBJ1-4
V: TRBV5-1
CDR3: CASSGGTGLNEKLFF
DNA: TGCGCCAGCAGCGGGGGGACAGGGCTCAATGAAAAACTGTTTTTT

D: TRBD1
size: -
J: TRBJ1-4
V: TRBV5-1
CDR3: CASSSQTGGDEKLFF
DNA: TGCGCCAGCAGCTCGCAGACAGGGGGGGATGAAAAACTGTTTTTT